This T cell receptor (beta chain) came from a study of blood T cell repertoires in COVID-19. The assay was immunoSEQ multiplex PCR, and TCRdb's table has in-frame clones only and misses some. The repertoire holds around 120,000 clones, with around 85% as singletons. Trimming shortened V by 7 bases and J by 5 bases, and 15 bases separated the two germline ends. There are 13 residues in the CDR3. Germline CDR1 is MDHEN and CDR2 is SYDVKM. The J gene is TRBJ2-7, the V gene TRBV28, with a weak D call TRBD2 (7 bases). The receptor comes from a man aged 50 to 60 with acute or convalescent COVID-19. The specimen was peripheral blood. In DNA form, the CDR3 reads TGTGCCAGCACGGGGGGCGGATCCCACGAGCAGTACTTC. Protein sequence: CASTGGGSHEQYF.